This T cell receptor (beta chain) was identified during a study of T cell responses to AZD1222 COVID-19 vaccine. Overall study context: Second doses were pooled across both intervals (about 4 or about 12 weeks). Study-level points and caveats: With dominance at 160-218 and 743-854, vaccine-associated CD4 TCRs spanned spike. Just a handful of AZD1222 recipients were seropositive at baseline.

This table comes from immunoSEQ multiplex PCR, and its TCRdb copy is limited to in-frame clones, with some not included. Counted here are around 120,000 clones, less than 90% occurring once; the ten biggest clones make up roughly 10%. With regard to this clone: What it recognizes is unknown. No DNA is shown, since the ends of the CDR3 on it are uncertain; the CDR3 is the one TCRdb lists.

The CDR3 region is 15 residues in length, termini included. The V gene's germline CDR1 is SGHNT and CDR2 YENEEA. The gene calls are TRBV11-3 and TRBJ1-2. The sample was peripheral blood, taken on day 0 of AZD1222 vaccination. The receptor was isolated from an adult in good health. This chain's CDR3 is CASSFGAGRDGGYTF.